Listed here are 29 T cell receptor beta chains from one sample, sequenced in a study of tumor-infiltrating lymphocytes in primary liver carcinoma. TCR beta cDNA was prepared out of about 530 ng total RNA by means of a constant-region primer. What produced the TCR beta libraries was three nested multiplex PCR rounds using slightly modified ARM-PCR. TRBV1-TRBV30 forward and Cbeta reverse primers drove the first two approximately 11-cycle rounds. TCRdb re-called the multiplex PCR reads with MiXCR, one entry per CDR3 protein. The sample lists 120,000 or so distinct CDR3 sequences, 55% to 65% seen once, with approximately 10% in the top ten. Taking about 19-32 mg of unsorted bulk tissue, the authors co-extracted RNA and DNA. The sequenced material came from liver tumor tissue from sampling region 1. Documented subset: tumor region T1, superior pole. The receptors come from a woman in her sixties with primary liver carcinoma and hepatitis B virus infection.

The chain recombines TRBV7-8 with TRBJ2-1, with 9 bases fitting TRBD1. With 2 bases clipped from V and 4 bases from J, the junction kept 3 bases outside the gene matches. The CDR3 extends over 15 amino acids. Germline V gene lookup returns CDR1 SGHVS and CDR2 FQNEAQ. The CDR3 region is CASSLYGTGYNEQFF. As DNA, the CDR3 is TGTGCCAGCAGCTTATATGGGACAGGGTACAATGAGCAGTTCTTC.

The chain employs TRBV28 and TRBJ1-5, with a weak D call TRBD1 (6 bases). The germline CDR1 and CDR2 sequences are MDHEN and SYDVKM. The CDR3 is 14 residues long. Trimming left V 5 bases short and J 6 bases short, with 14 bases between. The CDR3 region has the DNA TGTGCCAGCAGTGTCCCAGGGGTTGGTCAGCCCCAGCATTTT. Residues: CASSVPGVGQPQHF.

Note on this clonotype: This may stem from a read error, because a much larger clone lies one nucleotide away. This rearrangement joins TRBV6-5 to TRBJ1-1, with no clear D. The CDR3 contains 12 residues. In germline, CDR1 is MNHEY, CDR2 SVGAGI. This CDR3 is CVSEGVGTEAFF. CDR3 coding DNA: TGTGTCAGCGAGGGAGTGGGCACTGAAGCTTTCTTT.

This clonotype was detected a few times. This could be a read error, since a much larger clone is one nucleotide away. CDR3 amino acids: CAIGERGTNEKLFF. CDR3 nucleotide sequence: TGTGCCATCGGTGAGCGGGGAACTAATGAAAAACTGTTTTTT. The V call is TRBV10-3, the J call TRBJ1-4; D call uncertain. Germline V lookup: CDR1 ENHRY, CDR2 SYGVKD. The CDR3 runs to 14 residues.

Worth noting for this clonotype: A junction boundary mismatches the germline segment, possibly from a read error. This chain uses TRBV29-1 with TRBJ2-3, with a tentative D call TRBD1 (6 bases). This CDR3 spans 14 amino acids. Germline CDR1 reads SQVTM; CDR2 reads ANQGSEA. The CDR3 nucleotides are TGCAGCGTTTTCGGGACACCTTCGACGGATAGGCAGTATTTT. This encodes CSVFGTPSTDRQYF.

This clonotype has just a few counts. CDR3 sequence (DNA): TGTGCCAGCAGCCAGGCATGGGACAGGGGATTCTCTGGGGCCAACGTCCTGACTTTC. Encoded protein: CASSQAWDRGFSGANVLTF. This chain joins TRBV7-9 and TRBJ2-6, with TRBD1 matching 10 bases. With V trimmed by 5 bases and J by 0 bases, 10 bases remained unmatched. CDR1 is SEHNR and CDR2 is FQNEAQ in the germline V gene (reference sequence). The CDR3 extends over 19 amino acids.

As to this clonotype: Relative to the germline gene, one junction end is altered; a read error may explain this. CDR3 coding DNA: TGTGCCTGCAGCCAAGGACAGACTAGCACAGATACGCACTATTTT. Amino acid sequence: CACSQGQTSTDTHYF. The chain uses TRBV5-4 and TRBJ2-3, with D possibly matching TRBD2 (7 bases). Looked up from germline, CDR1 is SGHNT and CDR2 is YYREEE (reference sequence). This CDR3 region has 15 residues.

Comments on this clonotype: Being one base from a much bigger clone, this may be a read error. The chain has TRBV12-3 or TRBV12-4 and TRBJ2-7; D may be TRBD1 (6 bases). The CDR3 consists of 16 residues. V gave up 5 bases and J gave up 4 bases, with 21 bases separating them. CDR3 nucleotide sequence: TGTGCCAGCAGTCCCCCCGGGGTCAGGGGAATATACGAGCAGTACTTC. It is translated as CASSPPGVRGIYEQYF.

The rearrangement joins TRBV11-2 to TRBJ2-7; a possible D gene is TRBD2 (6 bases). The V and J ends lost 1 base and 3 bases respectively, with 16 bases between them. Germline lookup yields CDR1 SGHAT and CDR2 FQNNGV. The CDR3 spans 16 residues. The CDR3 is CASSLGLGVSGYEQYF. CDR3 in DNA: TGTGCCAGCAGCTTAGGATTGGGGGTTAGCGGCTACGAGCAGTACTTC.

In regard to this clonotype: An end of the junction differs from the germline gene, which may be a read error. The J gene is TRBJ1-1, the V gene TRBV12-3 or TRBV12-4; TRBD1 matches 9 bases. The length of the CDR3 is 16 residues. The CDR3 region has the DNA TGTACCAGCAGCTTAGAAAACAGGGGGCCGAACACTGAAGCTTTCTTT. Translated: CTSSLENRGPNTEAFF.

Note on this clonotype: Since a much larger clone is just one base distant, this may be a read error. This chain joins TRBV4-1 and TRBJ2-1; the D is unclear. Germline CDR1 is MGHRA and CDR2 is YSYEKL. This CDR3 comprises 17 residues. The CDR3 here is CASTQELGKGSYNEQFF. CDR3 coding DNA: TGCGCCAGCACCCAAGAACTGGGGAAAGGCTCCTACAATGAGCAGTTCTTC.

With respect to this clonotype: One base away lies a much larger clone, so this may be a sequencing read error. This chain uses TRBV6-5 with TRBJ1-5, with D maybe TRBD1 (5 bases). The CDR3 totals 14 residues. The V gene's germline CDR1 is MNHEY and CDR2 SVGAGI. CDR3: CASSAMGSGQPHHF. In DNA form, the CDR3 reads TGTGCCAGCAGCGCCATGGGGTCGGGGCAGCCCCATCATTTT.

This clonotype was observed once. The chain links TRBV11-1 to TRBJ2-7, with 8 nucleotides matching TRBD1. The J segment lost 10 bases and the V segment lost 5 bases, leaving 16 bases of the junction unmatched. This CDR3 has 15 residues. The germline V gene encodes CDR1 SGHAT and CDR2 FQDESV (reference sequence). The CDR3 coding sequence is TGTGCCAGCAGCCTGGGACAGGCCGAAAGCTGCAAACAGTACTTC. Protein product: CASSLGQAESCKQYF. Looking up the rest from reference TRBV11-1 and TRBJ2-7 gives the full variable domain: EAEVAQSPRYKITEKSQAVAFWCDPISGHATLYWYRQILGQGPELLVQFQDESVVDDSQLPKDRFSAERLKGVDSTLKIQPAELGDSAMYLCASSLGQAESCKQYFGPGTRLTVT.

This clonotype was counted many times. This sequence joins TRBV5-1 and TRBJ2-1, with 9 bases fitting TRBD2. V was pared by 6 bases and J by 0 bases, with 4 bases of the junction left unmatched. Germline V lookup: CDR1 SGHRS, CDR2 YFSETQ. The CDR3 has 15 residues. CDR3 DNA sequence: TGCGCCAGCACCCATAGCGGGAGCTCCTACAATGAGCAGTTCTTC. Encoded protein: CASTHSGSSYNEQFF. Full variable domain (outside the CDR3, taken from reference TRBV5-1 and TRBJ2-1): KAGVTQTPRYLIKTRGQQVTLSCSPISGHRSVSWYQQTPGQGLQFLFEYFSETQRNKGNFPGRFSGRQFSNSRSEMNVSTLELGDSALYLCASTHSGSSYNEQFFGPGTRLTVL.

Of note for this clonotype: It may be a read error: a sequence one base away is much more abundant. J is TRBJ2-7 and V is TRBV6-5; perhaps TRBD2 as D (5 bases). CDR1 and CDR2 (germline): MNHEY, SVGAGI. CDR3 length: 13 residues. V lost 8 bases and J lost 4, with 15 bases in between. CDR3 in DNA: TGTGCCAGCTGTAGGGTAGGCGGGTACGAGCAGTACTTC. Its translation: CASCRVGGYEQYF.

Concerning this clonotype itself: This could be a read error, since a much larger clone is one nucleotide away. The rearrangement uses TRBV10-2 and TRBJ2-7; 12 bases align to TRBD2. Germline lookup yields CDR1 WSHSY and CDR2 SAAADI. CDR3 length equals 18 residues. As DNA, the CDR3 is TGCGCCAGCAGTAAACTAGGACTAGCGGGATCAACCTCCTACGAGCAGAACTTC. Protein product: CASSKLGLAGSTSYEQNF.

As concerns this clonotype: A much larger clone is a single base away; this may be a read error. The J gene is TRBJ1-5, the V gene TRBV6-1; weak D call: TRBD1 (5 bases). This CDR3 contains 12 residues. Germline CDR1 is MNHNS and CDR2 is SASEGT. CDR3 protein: CASRDSDQPQLF. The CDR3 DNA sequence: TGTGCCAGCAGAGACAGCGATCAGCCCCAGCTTTTT.

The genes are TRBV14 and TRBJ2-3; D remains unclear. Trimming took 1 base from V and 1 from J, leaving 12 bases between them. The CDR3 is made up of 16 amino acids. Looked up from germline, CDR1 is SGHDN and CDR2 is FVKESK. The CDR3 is CASSQGAGVGTDTQYF. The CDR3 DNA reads TGTGCCAGCAGCCAAGGGGCCGGAGTCGGCACAGATACGCAGTATTTT.

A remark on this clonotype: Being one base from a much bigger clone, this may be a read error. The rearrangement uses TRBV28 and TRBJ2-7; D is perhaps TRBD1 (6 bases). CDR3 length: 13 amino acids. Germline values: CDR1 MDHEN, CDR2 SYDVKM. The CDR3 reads CASTPGAVYKQYF. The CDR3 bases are TGTGCCAGCACCCCAGGGGCAGTCTACAAGCAGTACTTC.

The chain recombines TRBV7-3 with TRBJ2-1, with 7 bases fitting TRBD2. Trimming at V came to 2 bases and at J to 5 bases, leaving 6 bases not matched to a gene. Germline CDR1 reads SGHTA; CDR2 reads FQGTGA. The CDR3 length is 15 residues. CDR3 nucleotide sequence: TGTGCCAGCAGCTTAGAAGTGCGGGGGAACAATGAGCAGTTCTTC. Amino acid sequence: CASSLEVRGNNEQFF.

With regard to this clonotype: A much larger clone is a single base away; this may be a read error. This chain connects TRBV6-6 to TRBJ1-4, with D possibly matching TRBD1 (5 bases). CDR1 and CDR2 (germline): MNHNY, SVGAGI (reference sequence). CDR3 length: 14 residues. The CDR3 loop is CASSWGWVGEKMFF. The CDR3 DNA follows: TGTGCCAGCAGTTGGGGGTGGGTCGGTGAAAAAATGTTTTTT.

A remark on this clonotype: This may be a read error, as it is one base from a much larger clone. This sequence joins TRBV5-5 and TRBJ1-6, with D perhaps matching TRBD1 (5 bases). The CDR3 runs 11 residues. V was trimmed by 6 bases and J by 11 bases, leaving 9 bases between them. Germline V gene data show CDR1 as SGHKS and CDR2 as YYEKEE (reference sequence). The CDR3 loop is CASIRGTPLHF. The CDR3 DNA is TGTGCCAGCATTCGGGGGACACCCCTCCACTTT.

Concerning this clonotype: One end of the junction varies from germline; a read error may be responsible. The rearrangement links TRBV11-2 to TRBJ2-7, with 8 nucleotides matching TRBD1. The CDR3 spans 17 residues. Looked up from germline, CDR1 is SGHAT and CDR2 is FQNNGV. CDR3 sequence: CASSKGRDRGMTYDQYF. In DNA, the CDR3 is TGTGCCAGCAGTAAAGGCCGTGACAGGGGCATGACCTACGACCAGTACTTC.

Here the CDR3 reads CASSTRGTVPSYEQYF. DNA for the CDR3: TGTGCCAGCAGCACCCGCGGGACAGTACCTTCCTACGAGCAGTACTTC. V and J are TRBV11-3 and TRBJ2-7, with TRBD1 as a possible D gene (7 bases). V gave up 5 bases and J gave up 1 base, with 18 bases separating them. CDR1 is SGHNT and CDR2 is YENEEA in the germline V gene. The CDR3 extends over 16 amino acids.

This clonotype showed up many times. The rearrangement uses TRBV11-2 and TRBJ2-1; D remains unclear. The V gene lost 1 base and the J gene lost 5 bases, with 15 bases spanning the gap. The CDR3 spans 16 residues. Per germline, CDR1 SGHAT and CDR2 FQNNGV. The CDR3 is CASSLVAAGTHNEQFF. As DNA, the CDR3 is TGTGCCAGCAGCTTAGTGGCGGCTGGAACCCACAATGAGCAGTTCTTC.

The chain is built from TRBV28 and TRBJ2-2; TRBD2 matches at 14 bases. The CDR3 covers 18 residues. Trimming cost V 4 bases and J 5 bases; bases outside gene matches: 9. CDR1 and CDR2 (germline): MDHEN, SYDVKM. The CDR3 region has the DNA TGTGCCAGCAGTTCGCCAGGGACTAGCGGGAGTTGGACCGGGGAGCTGTTTTTT. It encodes CASSSPGTSGSWTGELFF.

The CDR3 spells CASALRDSFREQYF. The CDR3 bases are TGTGCTAGCGCTCTGAGGGATAGCTTCCGCGAGCAGTACTTC. This chain links TRBV12-5 with TRBJ2-7; D is possibly TRBD2 (5 bases). Trimming removed 9 bases from V and 6 bases from J, with 21 bases in between. CDR3 length equals 14 residues. The germline V gene encodes CDR1 LGHNT and CDR2 FRNRAP.

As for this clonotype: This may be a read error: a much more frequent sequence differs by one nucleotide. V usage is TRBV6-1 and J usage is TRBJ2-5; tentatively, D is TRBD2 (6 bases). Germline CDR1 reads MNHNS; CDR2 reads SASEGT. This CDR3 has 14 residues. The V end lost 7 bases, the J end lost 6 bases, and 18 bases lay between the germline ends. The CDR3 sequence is CASNKGLGQQTQYF. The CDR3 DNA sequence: TGTGCCAGCAATAAGGGACTCGGGCAACAGACCCAGTACTTC.

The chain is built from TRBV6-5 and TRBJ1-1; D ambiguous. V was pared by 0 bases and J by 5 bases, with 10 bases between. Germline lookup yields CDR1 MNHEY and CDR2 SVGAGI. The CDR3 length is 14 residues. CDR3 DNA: TGTGCCAGCAGTTACTCGGCCGGAAAGACTGAAGCTTTCTTT. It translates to CASSYSAGKTEAFF.